The 25 T cell receptor beta chains below come from one sample, sequenced in a study of blood T cell repertoires in COVID-19. Assay used: immunoSEQ multiplex PCR; TCRdb lists only in-frame clones, some missing. This repertoire shows 100,000 to 150,000 clones, around 83% found once; its top ten account for less than 20%. Material: peripheral blood. The receptors here all came from a woman in her fifties or sixties with acute or convalescent COVID-19.

J is TRBJ2-1 and V is TRBV19; TRBD2 might be the D (5 bases). V was clipped by 5 bases and J by 0 bases, with 14 bases between them. Germline loops: CDR1 LNHDA, CDR2 SQIVND (reference sequence). CDR3 length: 16 amino acids. The CDR3 here is CASSLDSPSSYNEQFF. In DNA form, the CDR3 reads TGTGCCAGTAGTCTGGACTCCCCTAGCTCCTACAATGAGCAGTTCTTC.

The chain links TRBV2 to TRBJ1-5; 7 bases match TRBD1. This CDR3 comprises 16 residues. V was clipped by 5 bases and J by 1 base; unmatched bases: 8. The germline V gene has CDR1 SNHLY and CDR2 FYNNEI. In DNA form, the CDR3 reads TGTGCCAGCAGTCCGGCGACAGGGTGGAGCAATCAGCCCCAGCATTTT. Amino acids: CASSPATGWSNQPQHF.

The chain joins TRBV10-3 to TRBJ1-6, with D unresolved. This CDR3 is built from 14 residues. CDR1 ENHRY and CDR2 SYGVKD come from the germline V gene. V was shortened by 7 bases and J by 5 bases, with 12 bases between the two germline ends. The CDR3 region is CAIKRESDNSPLHF. The CDR3 DNA reads TGTGCCATCAAAAGGGAGTCAGATAATTCACCCCTCCACTTT.

The V and J genes are TRBV4-1 and TRBJ1-6, with 8 bases that match TRBD1. This CDR3 has 16 amino acids. V lost 4 bases to trimming and J lost 9 bases; unmatched junction nucleotides: 11. Germline V gives CDR1 MGHRA, CDR2 YSYEKL. The CDR3 nucleotides are TGCGCCAGCAGCCCATTGTCGGGGACAGGCTTTTCACCCCTCCACTTT. Translation gives CASSPLSGTGFSPLHF.

Only one count was recorded for this clone. The chain recombines TRBV15 with TRBJ1-4; 8 bases are shared with TRBD1. CDR3 length: 15 amino acids. The junction had 8 bases not matched to a gene; V was cut back by 0 bases and J by 11 bases. CDR1 and CDR2 from the germline V gene are LNHNV and YYDKDF (reference sequence). This CDR3 is CATSRDPTGADKLFF. The CDR3 DNA reads TGTGCCACCAGCAGAGACCCGACAGGGGCGGATAAACTGTTTTTT. Full variable domain (outside the CDR3, taken from reference TRBV15 and TRBJ1-4): DAMVIQNPRYQVTQFGKPVTLSCSQTLNHNVMYWYQQKSSQAPKLLFHYYDKDFNNEADTPDNFQSRRPNTSFCFLDIRSPGLGDTAMYLCATSRDPTGADKLFFGSGTQLSVL.

This clone was counted once. DNA for the CDR3: TGTGCCAGCAGCGTGACAGGGGACACCGGGGAGCTGTTTTTT. It codes for CASSVTGDTGELFF. The rearrangement uses TRBV9 and TRBJ2-2; 8 bases match TRBD1. The CDR3 runs to 14 residues. Germline V gene sequence: CDR1 SGDLS, CDR2 YYNGEE. Germline trimming cut 2 bases from V and 3 bases from J; bases unmatched to any gene: 0.

The chain employs TRBV10-3 and TRBJ1-3, with D hard to call. V was clipped by 11 bases and J by 2 bases, with 13 bases between them. The CDR3 contains 13 residues. Germline assignment: CDR1 ENHRY and CDR2 SYGVKD. The CDR3 region is CAVASGTGNTIYF. The CDR3 nucleotides are TGTGCCGTCGCCTCCGGGACTGGAAACACCATATATTTT.

This clone appeared once. The rearrangement joins TRBV3-1 (or the pseudogene TRBV3-2) to TRBJ2-1; a possible D gene is TRBD1 (6 bases). Per the germline V gene, CDR1 is LGHDT and CDR2 is YNNKEL (reference sequence). Trimming removed 4 bases at V and 1 base at J, with 29 bases between. The CDR3 covers 21 residues. CDR3 DNA: TGTGCCAGCAGCCTAACGATGGGACATTTAAGGGGCCAAAGATCCTACAATGAGCAGTTCTTC. Its protein product is CASSLTMGHLRGQRSYNEQFF.

The chain carries TRBV6-1 and TRBJ2-3, with D possibly TRBD2 on 6 matching bases. V shed 4 bases and J shed 9 bases, with 26 bases lying between them. There are 17 residues in the CDR3. The V gene's germline CDR1 is MNHNS and CDR2 SASEGT. CDR3 in amino acids: CASSARGGVGSAQTQYF. CDR3 nucleotide sequence: TGTGCCAGCAGTGCCCGGGGAGGAGTGGGGAGTGCACAGACGCAGTATTTT.

The genes are TRBV18 and TRBJ2-2; D uncertain. Germline V gene lookup returns CDR1 KGHSH and CDR2 LQKENI. The CDR3 is 13 residues long. The V end was cut by 5 bases, the J end by 3 bases, with 7 bases between. CDR3 nucleotide sequence: TGTGCCAGCTCAAGTCAGGACACCGGGGAGCTGTTTTTT. This sequence encodes CASSSQDTGELFF.

The rearrangement joins TRBV19 to TRBJ1-6; 9 nucleotides align to TRBD1. Germline V gives CDR1 LNHDA, CDR2 SQIVND (reference sequence). V lost 3 bases and J lost 10; bases outside the gene matches: 7. This CDR3 region has 15 residues. The chain's CDR3 is CASSMGQGKGSPLHF. The CDR3 DNA sequence: TGTGCCAGTAGTATGGGACAGGGTAAAGGGTCACCCCTCCACTTT.

This chain uses TRBV20-1 with TRBJ2-6, with a possible D match to TRBD1 (5 bases). The CDR3 loop spans 16 amino acids. V shed 3 bases and J shed 0 bases, with 12 bases lying between them. The germline V gene encodes CDR1 DFQATT and CDR2 SNEGSKA (reference sequence). The CDR3 DNA sequence: TGCAGTGCTAGTCCCGGACAAAGCTCTGGGGCCAACGTCCTGACTTTC. Its protein product is CSASPGQSSGANVLTF.

The V call is TRBV6-1, the J call TRBJ1-2; D gene unclear. Looked up from germline, CDR1 is MNHNS and CDR2 is SASEGT. The CDR3 length is 15 residues. Trimming shortened V by 2 bases and J by 2 bases, and 12 bases separated the two germline ends. The CDR3 DNA is TGTGCCAGCAGTGAAATGGCAGGAAAAAACTATGGCTACACCTTC. It specifies CASSEMAGKNYGYTF.

V and J are TRBV6-6 and TRBJ1-2; D possibly corresponds to TRBD1 (6 bases). The V gene lost 5 bases and the J gene lost 3 bases, with 31 bases spanning the gap. The CDR3 is 20 amino acids. Germline V CDR1 and CDR2: MNHNY, SVGAGI (reference sequence). In DNA, the CDR3 is TGTGCCAGCAGTCACAATAAGACGAGCAACCAAGGACAGACCGACTATGGCTACACCTTC. Protein: CASSHNKTSNQGQTDYGYTF.

This chain links TRBV19 with TRBJ2-3, with TRBD2 identical over 9 bases. Germline CDR1 LNHDA, CDR2 SQIVND (reference sequence). Unmatched junction bases numbered 9, after V lost 5 bases and J lost 3 bases. This CDR3 has 16 amino acids. The CDR3 sequence is CASSAPGLASTDTQYF. In nucleotides, the CDR3 is TGTGCCAGTAGTGCTCCGGGACTAGCTTCGACAGATACGCAGTATTTT.

This sequence joins TRBV3-1 (or the pseudogene TRBV3-2) and TRBJ2-2; a possible D gene is TRBD2 (5 bases). Germline V CDR1 and CDR2: LGHDT, YNNKEL (reference sequence). Trimming took off 0 bases at V and 7 bases at J, with 18 bases between the two ends. The length of the CDR3 is 17 residues. CDR3 in amino acids: CASSQDTRLVEGGELFF. The CDR3 DNA reads TGTGCCAGCAGCCAAGATACGCGGCTAGTCGAGGGCGGGGAGCTGTTTTTT.

This clone was seen just once. The chain links TRBV5-1 to TRBJ2-7; 7 nucleotides match TRBD2. This CDR3 has 14 amino acids. Germline-derived CDR1 and CDR2 are SGHRS and YFSETQ. V dropped 0 bases and J dropped 2; count of bases not matched to a gene: 2. CDR3 bases: TGCGCCAGCAGCTTGGCGGGGGGTACCTACGAGCAGTACTTC. It specifies CASSLAGGTYEQYF.

The CDR3 DNA sequence: TGTGCTAGTGTTACAGGGGCGCGTGAAGCTTTCTTT. Protein: CASVTGAREAFF. The chain has TRBV12-5 and TRBJ1-1, with 7 bases aligning to TRBD1. The germline gives CDR1 LGHNT, CDR2 FRNRAP. This CDR3 region has 12 residues. V shed 7 bases and J 7 bases; nucleotides not matched to a gene: 6.

J is TRBJ2-2 and V is TRBV28; D might be TRBD2 (5 bases). CDR1 is MDHEN and CDR2 is SYDVKM in the germline V gene. V lost 4 bases and J 5 bases, leaving 14 bases between the germline ends. This CDR3 is built from 15 residues. CDR3 nucleotides: TGTGCCAGCAGTTCATTGGGGAGTGGGACCGGGGAGCTGTTTTTT. Translated: CASSSLGSGTGELFF.

V is TRBV9 and J is TRBJ2-3; a weak D match, TRBD1 (6 bases). Germline CDR1 SGDLS, CDR2 YYNGEE. The germline V and J ends were trimmed by 4 bases and 2 bases, with 14 bases remaining between them. The CDR3 has 15 amino acids. CDR3 sequence: CASSPRTVVTDTQYF. In nucleotides, the CDR3 is TGTGCCAGCAGCCCAAGGACAGTAGTCACAGATACGCAGTATTTT.

The chain joins TRBV5-1 to TRBJ1-2, with 8 bases matching TRBD1. Germline CDR1 is SGHRS and CDR2 is YFSETQ. J was trimmed by 5 bases and V by 7 bases; bases with no gene match: 10. The CDR3 is 14 residues long. CDR3 residues: CASRFLTGAYGYTF. CDR3 DNA: TGCGCCAGCCGATTCCTGACAGGGGCATATGGCTACACCTTC.

The chain uses TRBV5-1 and TRBJ1-4; D gene ambiguous. This CDR3 is built from 14 residues. The germline V gene has CDR1 SGHRS and CDR2 YFSETQ. V shed 3 bases and J shed 8 bases, with 14 bases lying between them. CDR3 sequence (DNA): TGCGCCAGCAGCTGGTTGGGTCGCGGGGAAAAACTGTTTTTT. Its translation is CASSWLGRGEKLFF.

The gene calls are TRBV12-5 and TRBJ2-1; 8 nucleotides match TRBD2. The ends lost 4 bases at V and 4 bases at J; junction bases unmatched: 12. Germline assignment: CDR1 LGHNT and CDR2 FRNRAP. There are 17 residues in the CDR3. CDR3 in amino acids: CASGSPLSGGLYNEQFF. The CDR3 bases are TGTGCTAGTGGTTCCCCCCTAAGCGGGGGATTATACAATGAGCAGTTCTTC.

V is TRBV2 and J is TRBJ2-1; TRBD1 matches 9 bases. The CDR3 covers 14 residues. Germline CDR1 and CDR2: SNHLY and FYNNEI. V lost 5 bases to trimming and J lost 11 bases; unmatched junction nucleotides: 10. The CDR3 reads CASSLGQGSRKQFF. Written as DNA, the CDR3 is TGTGCCAGCAGTCTGGGACAGGGTTCGCGGAAGCAGTTCTTC.

Concerning this clone itself: Distinct nucleotide sequences in the sample also encode this CDR3. The V gene is TRBV11-3, the J gene TRBJ1-1, with D possibly being TRBD1 (5 bases). This CDR3 contains 14 residues. Trimming removed 1 base from V and 1 base from J, with 7 bases in between. Looked up from germline, CDR1 is SGHNT and CDR2 is YENEEA. CDR3 loop: CASSLGRGNTEAFF. DNA for the CDR3: TGTGCCAGCAGCTTAGGGAGGGGGAACACTGAAGCTTTCTTT.